This T cell receptor (beta chain) was recovered during a study of blood T cell repertoires in COVID-19. Study-level background: Italy, Spain and the United States were the sources of the convalescent and acute COVID-19 samples.

The CDR3 extends over 13 amino acids. V lost 3 bases to trimming and J lost 0 bases, with 6 bases between them. CDR1 and CDR2 from the germline V gene are SGDLS and YYNGEE. Participants were aged roughly 18 to 89 years, lived in about two dozen US areas, and enrolled virtually. Membership in each cohort depended on participant-reported clinical history. The repertoire was sequenced with immunoSEQ multiplex PCR; TCRdb's copy has only in-frame clones and lacks some. The sample includes some 200,000 clones, roughly 90% of them seen just once. The sequencing input was PBMCs or T cells enriched from blood (not recorded which). J is TRBJ1-1 and V is TRBV9; D gene uncertain. The receptor comes from a woman under 30 who had recovered from COVID-19. The CDR3: CASSAEMNTEAFF. CDR3 in DNA: TGTGCCAGCAGCGCCGAGATGAACACTGAAGCTTTCTTT.